Following are 31 T cell receptor beta chains from one sample sequenced in a study of blood T cell repertoires in COVID-19. Sequencing was performed with immunoSEQ multiplex PCR; in TCRdb, only in-frame clones are kept and a portion is missing. The data contain fewer than 450,000 clones, 70% to 90% of them singletons. Sequenced material: PBMCs or T cells enriched from blood (not recorded which). The receptor source for this set is a woman between 40 and 50 years old with acute COVID-19.

The rearrangement joins TRBV5-4 to TRBJ1-2; tentative D call: TRBD1 (6 bases). The length of the CDR3 is 13 residues. Trimming shortened V by 7 bases and J by 4 bases, and 14 bases separated the two germline ends. The germline CDR1 and CDR2 sequences are SGHNT and YYREEE (reference sequence). CDR3 amino acids: CASRPGESYGYTF. The CDR3 DNA sequence: TGTGCCAGCCGACCAGGGGAAAGCTATGGCTACACCTTC.

CDR3 DNA: TGTGCCAGCAGCTTACGGGACTCCTACGAGCAGTACTTC. As protein: CASSLRDSYEQYF. This rearrangement joins TRBV5-4 to TRBJ2-7, with D tentatively TRBD2 (5 bases). Germline V CDR1 and CDR2: SGHNT, YYREEE (reference sequence). Trimming stripped 2 bases from V and 0 bases from J, with 6 bases between. The CDR3 extends over 13 amino acids.

J is TRBJ1-2 and V is TRBV19; 8 bases match TRBD1. CDR1 is LNHDA, CDR2 SQIVND, per germline (reference sequence). The V segment lost 7 bases and the J segment 7 bases; nucleotides outside the gene matches: 11. The CDR3 totals 14 residues. The CDR3: CASNIWQGAFGYTF. DNA for the CDR3: TGTGCCAGTAACATATGGCAGGGGGCTTTTGGCTACACCTTC. Full variable domain (rest looked up from reference TRBV19 and TRBJ1-2): DGGITQSPKYLFRKEGQNVTLSCEQNLNHDAMYWYRQDPGQGLRLIYYSQIVNDFQKGDIAEGYSVSREKKESFPLTVTSAQKNPTAFYLCASNIWQGAFGYTFGSGTRLTVV.

The chain employs TRBV13 and TRBJ1-1, with D unresolved. CDR3 length: 14 amino acids. Between the trimmed V and J ends, which lost 5 bases and 3 bases, there was a span of 13 bases. Per the germline V gene, CDR1 is PRHDT and CDR2 is FYEKMQ (reference sequence). The CDR3 DNA follows: TGTGCCAGCAGCCGATGGCGGGTGGACACTGAAGCTTTCTTT. Its protein is CASSRWRVDTEAFF.

This clone was picked up one time. The rearrangement links TRBV3-1 (or the pseudogene TRBV3-2) to TRBJ1-5; 7 bases agree with TRBD1. The CDR3 is 14 amino acids. CDR1 is LGHDT, CDR2 YNNKEL, per germline (reference sequence). After removal of 3 bases from V and 6 bases from J, the junction contained 5 bases not matched to a gene. CDR3 loop: CASSHEGASQPQHF. The CDR3 DNA reads as TGTGCCAGCAGCCACGAGGGGGCCAGTCAGCCCCAGCATTTT.

DNA for the CDR3: TGTGCCAGCAGCTTAGATCAGGGCTATGGCTACACCTTC. It translates to CASSLDQGYGYTF. The chain recombines TRBV11-2 with TRBJ1-2; tentatively, D is TRBD1 (5 bases). The CDR3 loop spans 13 amino acids. Per germline, CDR1 SGHAT and CDR2 FQNNGV. V dropped 0 bases and J dropped 4 bases, with 6 bases sitting between them.

The chain employs TRBV2 and TRBJ1-2, with 8 bases lining up with TRBD1. Germline CDR1 is SNHLY and CDR2 is FYNNEI. V lost 6 bases, J lost 8 bases, and 5 bases stayed unmatched. This CDR3 region has 12 residues. The CDR3 protein is CASSPGTGGYTF. The DNA of the CDR3 is TGTGCCAGCAGCCCCGGGACAGGAGGCTACACCTTC.

This chain joins TRBV29-1 and TRBJ1-3, with a possible D match to TRBD1 (5 bases). CDR1 is SQVTM, CDR2 ANQGSEA, per germline. V lost 3 bases, J lost 0 bases, and 12 bases lay in between. The CDR3 runs 15 residues. The CDR3 sequence is CSVEGRRTSGNTIYF. CDR3 DNA sequence: TGCAGCGTTGAGGGGCGAAGGACCTCTGGAAACACCATATATTTT.

This chain uses TRBV10-3 with TRBJ1-6, with D hard to call. This CDR3 has 16 residues. The germline CDR1 and CDR2 sequences are ENHRY and SYGVKD. The V and J ends lost 0 bases and 7 bases respectively, with 13 bases between them. CDR3 coding DNA: TGTGCCATCAGTGAGTCCGAGCTGATGAGAAATTCACCCCTCCACTTT. Amino acids: CAISESELMRNSPLHF.

The chain couples TRBV6-1 to TRBJ1-1; unclear D gene. V was pared by 0 bases and J by 1 base, with 12 bases between. The germline CDR1 and CDR2 sequences are MNHNS and SASEGT. The CDR3 runs 16 residues. The CDR3 sequence: CASSEAPGRENTEAFF. The CDR3 bases are TGTGCCAGCAGTGAAGCCCCGGGAAGGGAGAACACTGAAGCTTTCTTT.

This clone occurred a few times. This chain links TRBV6-5 with TRBJ2-1; D perhaps matches TRBD2 (7 bases). CDR3 length: 16 residues. The V end lost 2 bases, the J end lost 8 bases, and 19 bases lay between the germline ends. Germline V gives CDR1 MNHEY, CDR2 SVGAGI. Written as DNA, the CDR3 is TGTGCCAGCAGTTACACATCTAGGGGGGGAGGCTATGAGCAGTTCTTC. Amino acids: CASSYTSRGGGYEQFF.

The CDR3 bases are TGTGCCAGCAACGCTGGGGAGCAGCACTTC. Encoded protein: CASNAGEQHF. This chain links TRBV21-1 with TRBJ2-7; the table's D gene call, TRBD2, was not cross checked with the DNA. TRBV21-1 counts as a pseudogene. There are 10 residues in the CDR3.

The chain joins TRBV7-8 to TRBJ1-3; D is uncertain. The CDR3 has 16 amino acids. Germline CDR1 SGHVS, CDR2 FQNEAQ. V was clipped by 2 bases and J by 3 bases, with 14 bases between them. CDR3 nucleotides: TGTGCCAGCAGCTTATGGGGAGTGGGGTTTGGAAACACCATATATTTT. Translated, it gives CASSLWGVGFGNTIYF.

J is TRBJ1-2 and V is TRBV6-5, with TRBD1 as a possible D gene (6 bases). The length of the CDR3 is 15 residues. V was trimmed by 8 bases and J by 3 bases, leaving 19 bases between them. Germline lookup yields CDR1 MNHEY and CDR2 SVGAGI. The CDR3, as DNA: TGTGCCAGCCGGGACAACCCAATTACTTACTATGGCTACACCTTC. This encodes CASRDNPITYYGYTF.

The chain's CDR3 is CASSSPSAGSQPQHF. In DNA, the CDR3 is TGTGCCAGCAGTTCGCCATCGGCAGGCAGTCAGCCCCAGCATTTT. The chain couples TRBV27 to TRBJ1-5; D unresolved. With 4 bases removed from V and 6 bases from J, the gap between germline ends came to 16 bases. Per germline, CDR1 MNHEY and CDR2 SMNVEV (reference sequence). The CDR3 spans 15 residues.

V gene TRBV7-8 combines with J gene TRBJ1-1; D gene ambiguous. Germline V gene data show CDR1 as SGHVS and CDR2 as FQNEAQ. The CDR3 has 16 residues. V was shortened by 4 bases and J by 1 base, with 16 bases between the two germline ends. The CDR3 bases are TGTGCCAGCAGCTCGATACTTCGGGAGGGGAACACTGAAGCTTTCTTT. Protein sequence: CASSSILREGNTEAFF.

This clone was seen only once. The chain carries TRBV6-5 and TRBJ2-7, with D perhaps matching TRBD2 (7 bases). This CDR3 comprises 15 residues. The germline V gene has CDR1 MNHEY and CDR2 SVGAGI. Trimming removed 0 bases from V and 2 bases from J, with 11 bases in between. The CDR3: CASSYSGGQAYEQYF. The CDR3 bases are TGTGCCAGCAGTTACTCCGGGGGGCAGGCCTACGAGCAGTACTTC.

V and J are TRBV7-9 and TRBJ1-4; 9 positions agree with TRBD1. Germline-derived CDR1 and CDR2 are SEHNR and FQNEAQ (reference sequence). The V and J ends lost 2 bases and 4 bases, in that order; junction bases with no gene match: 2. The length of the CDR3 is 15 residues. The CDR3 spells CASSLTGGGNEKLFF. CDR3 in DNA: TGTGCCAGCAGCTTAACAGGGGGCGGTAATGAAAAACTGTTTTTT.

The V gene is TRBV5-1, the J gene TRBJ2-5; 9 positions match TRBD1. This CDR3 has 12 residues. The germline V gene has CDR1 SGHRS and CDR2 YFSETQ. V was clipped by 8 bases and J by 3 bases; unmatched bases: 2. Here the CDR3 reads CARRDREETQYF. The CDR3 DNA reads as TGCGCCAGGAGGGACAGGGAAGAGACCCAGTACTTC.

In regard to this clone: One junction end disagrees with the germline gene, perhaps due to a read error. CDR3 nucleotides: TGTGCCAGCAGCTTGCTTGCAGGGGTGAAGACTGAAGCTTTCTTT. This gives the protein CASSLLAGVKTEAFF. The chain recombines TRBV5-4 with TRBJ1-1; TRBD1 might be the D (6 bases). Germline CDR1 and CDR2: SGHNT and YYREEE (reference sequence). The CDR3 covers 15 residues.

This chain joins TRBV30 and TRBJ1-1; TRBD1 aligns across 8 bases. The V and J ends lost 2 bases and 5 bases, in that order; junction bases with no gene match: 7. CDR3 length: 14 amino acids. Germline CDR1 and CDR2: GTSNPN and SVGIG (reference sequence). CDR3 amino acids: CAWSTGQGRTEAFF. The CDR3 DNA reads TGTGCCTGGAGTACCGGACAGGGAAGGACTGAAGCTTTCTTT.

The chain combines TRBV5-1 with TRBJ2-2; TRBD1 aligns across 9 bases. The ends lost 4 bases at V and 7 bases at J; junction bases unmatched: 11. From germline, CDR1 is SGHRS and CDR2 YFSETQ. The CDR3 runs to 16 residues. CDR3 sequence (DNA): TGCGCCAGCAGCCTGCCCGGGACAGGGCTTGGCGGGGAGCTGTTTTTT. Amino acid sequence: CASSLPGTGLGGELFF.

The CDR3 sequence: CSVDSQAPGYTF. Here the CDR3 DNA reads TGCAGCGTTGACTCTCAGGCTCCAGGCTACACCTTC. V usage is TRBV29-1 and J usage is TRBJ1-2; D uncertain. V lost 3 bases and J lost 8, with 13 bases in between. The CDR3 extends over 12 amino acids. Germline V gives CDR1 SQVTM, CDR2 ANQGSEA.

J is TRBJ1-2 and V is TRBV7-2, with 7 positions matching TRBD1. The germline V gene has CDR1 SGHTA and CDR2 FQGNSA. The CDR3 is made up of 15 amino acids. Unmatched junction bases numbered 10, after V lost 5 bases and J lost 4 bases. Written as DNA, the CDR3 is TGTGCCAGCAGCCGTGGGGTCAGGGGGGCCTATGGCTACACCTTC. This sequence encodes CASSRGVRGAYGYTF.

This clone is a singleton in its sample. J is TRBJ1-2 and V is TRBV3-1 (or the pseudogene TRBV3-2); 7 bases match TRBD1. V shed 1 base and J 2 bases; nucleotides not matched to a gene: 7. The CDR3 length is 16 residues. Germline V lookup: CDR1 LGHDT, CDR2 YNNKEL (reference sequence). The CDR3 DNA reads as TGTGCCAGCAGCCAAGTGGAAGGCAGGGGGAACTATGGCTACACCTTC. This encodes CASSQVEGRGNYGYTF.

The chain links TRBV5-1 to TRBJ2-5; 8 nucleotides align to TRBD1. CDR3 length equals 14 residues. Trimming at V came to 5 bases and at J to 4 bases, leaving 7 bases not matched to a gene. The V gene's germline CDR1 is SGHRS and CDR2 YFSETQ. The CDR3 is CASRTGETPETQYF. As DNA, the CDR3 is TGCGCCAGCAGGACAGGGGAGACTCCAGAGACCCAGTACTTC.

The chain has TRBV5-1 and TRBJ2-5; maybe TRBD2 (6 bases). V gave up 0 bases and J gave up 4 bases, with 16 bases separating them. CDR3 length: 16 amino acids. CDR1 and CDR2 (germline): SGHRS, YFSETQ. The CDR3 sequence is CASSLGDSGAGETQYF. DNA of the CDR3: TGCGCCAGCAGCTTGGGGGATAGCGGAGCCGGAGAGACCCAGTACTTC. The full variable domain, rest sourced from reference TRBV5-1 and TRBJ2-5, is KAGVTQTPRYLIKTRGQQVTLSCSPISGHRSVSWYQQTPGQGLQFLFEYFSETQRNKGNFPGRFSGRQFSNSRSEMNVSTLELGDSALYLCASSLGDSGAGETQYFGPGTRLLVL.

This chain uses TRBV3-1 (or the pseudogene TRBV3-2) with TRBJ2-1, with 10 bases identical to TRBD2. The V gene's germline CDR1 is LGHDT and CDR2 YNNKEL (reference sequence). The CDR3 extends over 16 amino acids. V was clipped by 3 bases and J by 3 bases; unmatched bases: 5. DNA for the CDR3: TGTGCCAGCAGCCAGGCTGGACTAGCGGACTACAATGAGCAGTTCTTC. Translated: CASSQAGLADYNEQFF.

This sequence joins TRBV10-3 and TRBJ1-1; 7 positions match TRBD1. Germline-derived CDR1 and CDR2 are ENHRY and SYGVKD. The CDR3 sequence is 15 residues long. V trimming: 3 bases; J trimming: 1 base; junction bases outside the gene matches: 5. The CDR3 DNA is TGTGCCATCAGTGATGAGAGACAGGGGAACACTGAAGCTTTCTTT. As protein: CAISDERQGNTEAFF.

The CDR3 DNA reads as TGTGCCAGCAGCGTAGTACAGGGCGCCGGGGAGCTGTTTTTT. Its protein product is CASSVVQGAGELFF. The chain carries TRBV9 and TRBJ2-2, with D possibly matching TRBD1 (6 bases). This CDR3 spans 14 amino acids. Looked up from germline, CDR1 is SGDLS and CDR2 is YYNGEE. V lost 0 bases, J lost 6 bases, and 9 bases lay in between. Full variable domain (missing parts from reference TRBV9 and TRBJ2-2): DSGVTQTPKHLITATGQRVTLRCSPRSGDLSVYWYQQSLDQGLQFLIQYYNGEERAKGNILERFSAQQFPDLHSELNLSSLELGDSALYFCASSVVQGAGELFFGEGSRLTVL.

The rearrangement uses TRBV4-1 and TRBJ2-1; either TRBD1 or TRBD2 may supply D (7 bases each). Trimming took off 7 bases at V and 7 bases at J, with 14 bases between the two ends. The germline V gene has CDR1 MGHRA and CDR2 YSYEKL. This CDR3 has 13 amino acids. CDR3 nucleotide sequence: TGCGCCAGCAACCAGGGGGGGGCAAATGAGCAGTTCTTC. It translates to CASNQGGANEQFF.